These 14 T cell receptor beta chains were sequenced from one sample in a study of blood T cell repertoires in COVID-19. Profiled with immunoSEQ multiplex PCR; TCRdb holds only in-frame clones, not every one. Among about 95,000 clones, around nine tenths were seen once, and the ten largest hold 3% to 4%. The source material was peripheral blood. Receptor source: a woman between 65 and 79 years old with acute or convalescent COVID-19.

The chain employs TRBV2 and TRBJ2-1; D call uncertain. The V gene's germline CDR1 is SNHLY and CDR2 FYNNEI. The CDR3 length is 13 residues. V shed 7 bases and J shed 0 bases, with 7 bases lying between them. The CDR3 bases are TGTGCCAGCAAGCAGGCCTCCTACAATGAGCAGTTCTTC. Translation: CASKQASYNEQFF.

This clone occurred a few times. Written as DNA, the CDR3 is TGCAGTGCTAGTAATTCTTTCGGAGCTAACTATGGCTACACCTTC. Its translation is CSASNSFGANYGYTF. This sequence joins TRBV20-1 and TRBJ1-2, with unresolved D. Trimming left V 3 bases short and J 0 bases short, with 14 bases between. Germline V gives CDR1 DFQATT, CDR2 SNEGSKA (reference sequence). This CDR3 region has 15 residues.

The CDR3 region has the DNA TGTGCCAGCAGTAACAGGACCGGGGGGACCCAGCATTTT. Amino acids: CASSNRTGGTQHF. This rearrangement joins TRBV6-5 to TRBJ1-5; a weak D match, TRBD1 (5 bases). The CDR3 contains 13 residues. Germline V gene lookup returns CDR1 MNHEY and CDR2 SVGAGI. V lost 5 bases and J lost 11, with 16 bases in between.

The J gene is TRBJ1-1, the V gene TRBV6-5; D is unresolved. V was cut by 6 bases and J by 0 bases, with 8 bases left in between. This CDR3 is 13 amino acids long. CDR1 is MNHEY, CDR2 SVGAGI, per germline. CDR3 protein: CASRWQMNTEAFF. The CDR3 DNA reads as TGTGCCAGCAGATGGCAGATGAACACTGAAGCTTTCTTT.

A word on this clone: The sample carries other DNA sequences with the same CDR3. The chain combines TRBV6-1 with TRBJ1-5; D possibly corresponds to TRBD1 (5 bases). CDR1 MNHNS and CDR2 SASEGT come from the germline V gene. Trimming shortened V by 0 bases and J by 0 bases, and 9 bases separated the two germline ends. The CDR3 loop spans 16 amino acids. CDR3 region: CASSEAGVYSNQPQHF. In nucleotides, the CDR3 is TGTGCCAGCAGTGAAGCAGGGGTTTATAGCAATCAGCCCCAGCATTTT.

V is TRBV6-6 and J is TRBJ1-5; 7 bases fit TRBD1. The CDR3 has 14 residues. The junction had 4 bases not matched to a gene; V was cut back by 4 bases and J by 4 bases. Germline loops: CDR1 MNHNY, CDR2 SVGAGI (reference sequence). This chain's CDR3 is CASSSDRDNQPQHF. As DNA, the CDR3 is TGTGCCAGCAGTTCCGACAGGGATAATCAGCCCCAGCATTTT.

This chain links TRBV19 with TRBJ2-1; TRBD2 matches 7 bases. The germline CDR1 and CDR2 sequences are LNHDA and SQIVND (reference sequence). With 5 bases clipped from V and 9 bases from J, the junction kept 10 bases outside the gene matches. This CDR3 is 14 amino acids long. CDR3 DNA: TGTGCCAGTAGTTCAGGGTTTCCGGGGGGTGAGCAGTTCTTC. Its translation is CASSSGFPGGEQFF.

The rearrangement joins TRBV7-9 to TRBJ1-1; D gene uncertain. The V gene lost 6 bases and the J gene lost 5 bases, with 13 bases spanning the gap. This CDR3 comprises 13 residues. CDR1 is SEHNR, CDR2 FQNEAQ, per germline (reference sequence). The CDR3: CASSSNGVTEAFF. The CDR3 DNA reads TGTGCCAGCAGTTCTAACGGGGTGACTGAAGCTTTCTTT. Together with reference TRBV7-9 and TRBJ1-1, the CDR3 gives the full variable domain: DTGVSQNPRHKITKRGQNVTFRCDPISEHNRLYWYRQTLGQGPEFLTYFQNEAQLEKSRLLSDRFSAERPKGSFSTLEIQRTEQGDSAMYLCASSSNGVTEAFFGQGTRLTVV.

V usage is TRBV11-2 and J usage is TRBJ2-3; 13 nucleotides align to TRBD2. The CDR3 is 17 residues long. V gave up 5 bases and J gave up 6 bases; unmatched junction bases: 11. Germline V gene lookup returns CDR1 SGHAT and CDR2 FQNNGV. The CDR3 DNA follows: TGTGCCAGCAGCGAAAATAGACTAGCGGGGGGTGGTGATACGCAGTATTTT. This translates into CASSENRLAGGGDTQYF.

The rearrangement uses TRBV28 and TRBJ1-1; D might be TRBD1 (5 bases). Trimming shortened V by 5 bases and J by 8 bases, and 6 bases separated the two germline ends. Germline lookup yields CDR1 MDHEN and CDR2 SYDVKM. The CDR3 totals 10 residues. The CDR3 coding sequence is TGTGCCAGCAGTGACAGAGAAGCTTTCTTT. It translates to CASSDREAFF.

This clone was picked up a small number of times. The same CDR3 can be traced to other DNA sequences in this sample. The rearrangement joins TRBV19 to TRBJ2-3; 9 bases fit TRBD2. The CDR3 extends over 16 amino acids. With V trimmed by 1 base and J by 2 bases, 4 bases remained unmatched. Germline V gene data show CDR1 as LNHDA and CDR2 as SQIVND (reference sequence). Here the CDR3 reads CASSIAAGGPTDTQYF. The CDR3 region has the DNA TGTGCCAGTAGTATAGCTGCGGGGGGGCCCACAGATACGCAGTATTTT.

This chain links TRBV11-3 with TRBJ1-1; D gene ambiguous. This CDR3 has 13 residues. Trimming pared 2 bases from V and 1 base from J, leaving 5 bases between. CDR1 SGHNT and CDR2 YENEEA come from the germline V gene. The CDR3 loop is CASSLYRNTEAFF. DNA of the CDR3: TGTGCCAGCAGCTTATATAGGAACACTGAAGCTTTCTTT.

The J gene is TRBJ1-6, the V gene TRBV30; TRBD1 aligns across 8 bases. V was pared by 0 bases and J by 2 bases, with 0 bases of the junction left unmatched. This CDR3 spans 15 amino acids. Germline values: CDR1 GTSNPN, CDR2 SVGIG (reference sequence). The CDR3 spells CAWSVQGAYNSPLHF. The CDR3 DNA reads TGTGCCTGGAGTGTACAGGGGGCCTATAATTCACCCCTCCACTTT.

The V call is TRBV30, the J call TRBJ2-7, with D perhaps TRBD1 or TRBD2 (6 bases each). This CDR3 contains 12 residues. From germline, CDR1 is GTSNPN and CDR2 SVGIG (reference sequence). In DNA, the CDR3 is TGTGCAGGGGGACTCCCGGGTGTCGAGCAGTACTTC. Translation gives CAGGLPGVEQYF.